These 21 T cell receptor beta chains were sequenced from one sample in a study of T cell responses to AZD1222 COVID-19 vaccine. Some clones are missing from TCRdb's copy, which holds only in-frame ones; the method was immunoSEQ multiplex PCR. The sample carries about 110,000 clones, around 90% recorded once. The sequencing here drew on peripheral blood, taken on day 0 of AZD1222 vaccination. The receptors were gathered from an adult in good health.

J is TRBJ2-7 and V is TRBV3-1 (or the pseudogene TRBV3-2); D uncertain. The CDR3 is 14 residues long. Between the trimmed V and J ends, which lost 0 bases and 3 bases, there was a span of 9 bases. Germline V gives CDR1 LGHDT, CDR2 YNNKEL (reference sequence). The CDR3 reads CASSQEGYSYEQYF. The CDR3 DNA reads as TGTGCCAGCAGCCAAGAGGGCTACAGCTACGAGCAGTACTTC.

The V call is TRBV9, the J call TRBJ2-3; TRBD2 might be the D (6 bases). Germline assignment: CDR1 SGDLS and CDR2 YYNGEE. There are 17 residues in the CDR3. The germline V and J ends were trimmed by 4 bases and 1 base, with 19 bases remaining between them. The CDR3 sequence: CASSPPGRNSGTDTQYF. The CDR3 DNA follows: TGTGCCAGCAGCCCTCCGGGGAGGAACTCCGGCACAGATACGCAGTATTTT.

This clone was seen a few times. The gene calls are TRBV5-1 and TRBJ2-7, with 11 bases that match TRBD2. This CDR3 spans 16 amino acids. Losses at the gene ends were 0 bases for V and 0 bases for J; bases not matched to a gene: 2. Germline V lookup: CDR1 SGHRS, CDR2 YFSETQ. The CDR3 coding sequence is TGCGCCAGCAGCTTGGCGGGACTAGCGGTCTCCTACGAGCAGTACTTC. It yields the protein CASSLAGLAVSYEQYF.

This clone was seen a single time. The chain employs TRBV11-2 and TRBJ2-7; D remains unclear. V lost 1 base, J lost 1 base, and 14 bases lay in between. Looked up from germline, CDR1 is SGHAT and CDR2 is FQNNGV. This CDR3 has 16 residues. CDR3 in DNA: TGTGCCAGCAGCTTAGCTTCCTCTTGGGCTTCCTACGAGCAGTACTTC. Encoded protein: CASSLASSWASYEQYF.

This clone came up once. The chain links TRBV5-4 to TRBJ1-2; 10 nucleotides align to TRBD1. The germline gives CDR1 SGHNT, CDR2 YYREEE (reference sequence). The CDR3 contains 18 residues. The V segment lost 2 bases and the J segment 4 bases; nucleotides outside the gene matches: 14. The CDR3 protein is CASSFGGTGAPLVYGYTF. CDR3 in DNA: TGTGCCAGCAGCTTTGGTGGGACAGGGGCCCCCCTGGTCTATGGCTACACCTTC.

This chain uses TRBV4-3 with TRBJ2-2, with 8 bases identical to TRBD1. Unmatched junction bases numbered 4, after V lost 1 base and J lost 3 bases. The CDR3 spans 16 residues. Germline V lookup: CDR1 LGHNA, CDR2 YSLEER. The CDR3 DNA reads TGCGCCAGCAGCCAAGGTCAGGGGGCTGACACCGGGGAGCTGTTTTTT. Translated: CASSQGQGADTGELFF.

The CDR3 DNA follows: TGTGCCAGCAGCCCAATTCCACTACAGGGGGCCTATCAGCCCCAGCATTTT. This translates into CASSPIPLQGAYQPQHF. The chain uses TRBV4-2 and TRBJ1-5; 9 bases match TRBD1. With V trimmed by 4 bases and J by 5 bases, 12 bases remained unmatched. The CDR3 runs to 17 residues. Germline CDR1 and CDR2: LGHNA and YNFKEQ.

This chain links TRBV12-5 with TRBJ2-5; D might be TRBD1 (6 bases). Trimming left V 6 bases short and J 3 bases short, with 11 bases between. Germline CDR1 LGHNT, CDR2 FRNRAP. CDR3 length: 13 amino acids. The CDR3 coding sequence is TGTGCTAGTGGCCCGGACAGCAAAGAGACCCAGTACTTC. Translation gives CASGPDSKETQYF.

The V call is TRBV18, the J call TRBJ2-7, with D perhaps matching TRBD1 (5 bases). The CDR3 is 14 residues long. Germline CDR1 is KGHSH and CDR2 is LQKENI. V was clipped by 4 bases and J by 2 bases, with 12 bases between them. CDR3 nucleotides: TGTGCCAGCTCACTACTTCAGGGTACCTACGAGCAGTACTTC. This gives the protein CASSLLQGTYEQYF.

The chain employs TRBV4-1 and TRBJ2-1; the match to TRBD2 covers 14 bases. J was trimmed by 8 bases and V by 3 bases; bases with no gene match: 12. Per the germline V gene, CDR1 is MGHRA and CDR2 is YSYEKL. The length of the CDR3 is 18 residues. CDR3 in amino acids: CASSHPRGTSGRTDEQFF. DNA of the CDR3: TGCGCCAGCAGCCACCCGCGGGGGACTAGCGGGAGAACGGATGAGCAGTTCTTC.

The V gene is TRBV4-1, the J gene TRBJ1-2, with D possibly TRBD1 on 5 matching bases. Germline CDR1 and CDR2: MGHRA and YSYEKL. V dropped 7 bases and J dropped 8 bases, with 17 bases sitting between them. The CDR3 extends over 13 amino acids. The DNA of the CDR3 is TGCGCCAGCACCGCACGCAGCCAGGGCGGCTACACCTTC. It specifies CASTARSQGGYTF.

J is TRBJ2-3 and V is TRBV7-2; D gene uncertain. The CDR3 length is 13 residues. V gave up 2 bases and J gave up 5 bases, with 8 bases separating them. The germline CDR1 and CDR2 sequences are SGHTA and FQGNSA. CDR3 loop: CASSLTTGDTQYF. CDR3 in DNA: TGTGCCAGCAGCTTAACAACGGGAGATACGCAGTATTTT.

The chain uses TRBV7-8 and TRBJ2-7, with D maybe TRBD2 (5 bases). Germline CDR1 reads SGHVS; CDR2 reads FQNEAQ. V lost 5 bases to trimming and J lost 4 bases, with 9 bases between them. The CDR3 length is 12 residues. For the CDR3, the DNA is TGTGCCAGCAGCCCTGGGGAGTACGAGCAGTACTTC. It is translated as CASSPGEYEQYF.

The rearrangement links TRBV28 to TRBJ2-1; TRBD2 matches 9 bases. The CDR3 spans 15 residues. Trimming removed 2 bases from V and 9 bases from J; junction bases left unmatched: 8. Per the germline V gene, CDR1 is MDHEN and CDR2 is SYDVKM. The CDR3: CASSLLRTSVSEQFF. The CDR3 DNA sequence: TGTGCCAGCAGTTTACTGCGGACTAGCGTATCTGAGCAGTTCTTC. Full variable domain (rest looked up from reference TRBV28 and TRBJ2-1): DVKVTQSSRYLVKRTGEKVFLECVQDMDHENMFWYRQDPGLGLRLIYFSYDVKMKEKGDIPEGYSVSREKKERFSLILESASTNQTSMYLCASSLLRTSVSEQFFGPGTRLTVL.

This chain joins TRBV7-6 and TRBJ2-5, with D possibly matching TRBD2 (5 bases). The CDR3 length is 15 residues. V dropped 0 bases and J dropped 4 bases, with 12 bases sitting between them. In germline, CDR1 is SGHVS, CDR2 FNYEAQ. CDR3 in DNA: TGTGCCAGCAGCTTAGCGGGAGTGAGTGGAGAGACCCAGTACTTC. This translates into CASSLAGVSGETQYF.

V usage is TRBV6-2 or TRBV6-3 and J usage is TRBJ1-2; D unclear. Germline V lookup: CDR1 MNHEY, CDR2 SVGEGT. V was shortened by 6 bases and J by 4 bases, with 9 bases between the two germline ends. This CDR3 is 12 amino acids long. The CDR3 nucleotides are TGTGCCAGCAGCACCACAGTCTATGGCTACACCTTC. Its protein is CASSTTVYGYTF.

The V and J genes are TRBV6-1 and TRBJ2-1; D gene ambiguous. CDR1 MNHNS and CDR2 SASEGT come from the germline V gene. The V end lost 1 base, the J end lost 3 bases, and 4 bases lay between the germline ends. CDR3 size: 13 residues. The CDR3 reads CASSEGGYNEQFF. CDR3 DNA: TGTGCCAGCAGTGAAGGGGGCTACAATGAGCAGTTCTTC.

V usage is TRBV4-1 and J usage is TRBJ1-2; D not certain. Germline V gene sequence: CDR1 MGHRA, CDR2 YSYEKL. The CDR3 sequence is 20 residues long. Trimming took off 0 bases at V and 6 bases at J, with 29 bases between the two ends. This chain's CDR3 is CASSQERTPGRSARSNGYTF. The CDR3 nucleotides are TGCGCCAGCAGCCAAGAGAGGACCCCGGGGAGGTCGGCTCGATCTAATGGCTACACCTTC.

This clone was observed a single time. J is TRBJ2-1 and V is TRBV24-1, with D possibly being TRBD2 (5 bases). V lost 3 bases to trimming and J lost 12 bases, with 14 bases between them. The CDR3 runs 13 residues. Germline lookup yields CDR1 KGHDR and CDR2 SFDVKD. Written as DNA, the CDR3 is TGTGCCACCAGTGATCGCGGAGGTTCTCGGCAGTTCTTC. It translates to CATSDRGGSRQFF.

This clone has a single count. The CDR3 nucleotides read TGTGCCACCAGTGATTTCGAGCGGGGGGGAGTTGAGCAGTTCTTC. This codes for CATSDFERGGVEQFF. V and J are TRBV24-1 and TRBJ2-1; TRBD2 matches at 10 bases. V was clipped by 1 base and J by 9 bases; unmatched bases: 5. Germline V gene lookup returns CDR1 KGHDR and CDR2 SFDVKD. The CDR3 runs to 15 residues.

The V gene is TRBV27, the J gene TRBJ2-3; TRBD2 matches at 8 bases. Per the germline V gene, CDR1 is MNHEY and CDR2 is SMNVEV (reference sequence). The CDR3 loop spans 16 amino acids. The V segment lost 3 bases and the J segment 4 bases; nucleotides outside the gene matches: 9. The CDR3, as DNA: TGTGCCAGCAGTTTTTCCCTAGCGGGTTTTTCAGATACGCAGTATTTT. Its translation is CASSFSLAGFSDTQYF.